These T cell receptor beta chains were read from a single sample in a study of spatial heterogeneity in lung cancer. Via MiXCR, TCRdb re-called the 5' RACE reads, giving one row per CDR3 protein. The sample lists 28,000 or so distinct CDR3 sequences; roughly 13% were seen once. The sequencing used PBMCs, collected at surgery. All receptors come from a female donor with early-stage non-small cell lung cancer. The CDR3 runs from the conserved cysteine through the conserved F or W. The D gene is left open where the match is weak. The size of a clone is reported for some rows only, either as once, few or many, or as a class for expanded clones.

>TRBJ1-2|-|many|TRBV20-1
CSARPYRDWNNYGYTF
TGCAGTGCTAGACCATACCGGGACTGGAATAACTATGGCTACACCTTC
>TRBJ1-6|TRBD1|-|TRBV7-2
CASSSGTGRSPLHF
TGTGCCAGCAGCTCCGGGACAGGGAGATCACCCCTCCACTTT
>TRBJ1-2|-|many|TRBV27
CASTPHPRTNGYTF
TGTGCCAGCACCCCTCACCCACGGACGAATGGCTACACCTTC
>TRBJ2-3|TRBD2|many|TRBV20-1
CSARASGITDTQYF
TGCAGTGCTAGAGCTAGCGGAATTACAGATACGCAGTATTTT
>TRBJ2-7|-|-|TRBV28
CASSFSDIAYEQYF
TGTGCCAGCAGTTTTTCGGACATTGCCTACGAGCAGTACTTC
>TRBJ2-2|-|-|TRBV2
CASKTTENTGELFF
TGTGCCAGCAAGACGACAGAAAACACCGGGGAGCTGTTTTTT
>TRBJ2-1|-|few|TRBV2
CAGKELVSYNEQFF
TGTGCCGGTAAAGAACTAGTCTCCTACAATGAGCAGTTCTTC
>TRBJ1-1|-|many|TRBV7-3
CASSLYGNTEAFF
TGTGCCAGCAGCTTATACGGGAACACTGAAGCTTTCTTT
>TRBJ2-5|TRBD1|many|TRBV28
CDNRTGGYETQYF
TGTGACAATAGGACAGGGGGCTATGAGACCCAGTACTTC
>TRBJ1-1|-|-|TRBV13
CASSLGTGTEAFF
TGTGCCAGCAGCTTAGGGACGGGGACTGAAGCTTTCTTT
>TRBJ2-7|TRBD1|many|TRBV27
CASSFARVTGGNYEQYF
TGTGCCAGCAGTTTTGCCCGAGTGACAGGGGGAAACTACGAGCAGTACTTC
>TRBJ1-2|-|few|TRBV28
CALRQDNYGYTF
TGTGCGTTAAGACAGGATAACTATGGCTACACCTTC
>TRBJ1-5|-|many|TRBV20-1
CSARAGMDQPQHF
TGCAGTGCTAGGGCAGGGATGGATCAGCCCCAGCATTTT
>TRBJ2-3|-|-|TRBV5-1
CASSSQTGRSTDTQYF
TGCGCCAGCAGCTCCCAGACAGGACGCAGCACAGATACGCAGTATTTT
>TRBJ1-2|-|many|TRBV7-9
CASGGRDDYGYTF
TGTGCCAGCGGTGGCAGGGATGACTATGGCTACACCTTC
>TRBJ1-3|TRBD1|few|TRBV15
CATSRDGTGRDTIYF
TGTGCCACCAGCAGAGATGGGACAGGGAGGGACACCATATATTTT
>TRBJ2-3|-|many|TRBV24-1
CATSPDRATDTQYF
TGTGCCACCAGCCCGGACAGAGCAACAGATACGCAGTATTTT
>TRBJ2-3|TRBD2|many|TRBV20-1
CSASSVAGDTDTQYF
TGCAGTGCTAGTAGTGTAGCGGGGGACACAGATACGCAGTATTTT
>TRBJ1-2|-|many|TRBV18
CASTSEGPDYGYTF
TGTGCCAGCACATCGGAGGGACCGGACTATGGCTACACCTTC
>TRBJ2-2|-|many|TRBV6-5
CASRGRQTTGELFF
TGTGCCAGCAGGGGAAGACAGACCACCGGGGAGCTGTTTTTT
>TRBJ1-2|-|few|TRBV18
CASSPPVGRVGGYTF
TGTGCCAGCTCACCACCCGTTGGGAGGGTTGGCGGCTACACCTTC
>TRBJ2-3|-|many|TRBV24-1
CATSAIWPGEADTQYF
TGTGCCACCAGTGCCATATGGCCGGGAGAAGCAGATACGCAGTATTTT
>TRBJ2-3|-|many|TRBV7-9
CASSLLMVAGADTQYF
TGTGCCAGCAGCCTTCTGATGGTGGCGGGCGCAGATACGCAGTATTTT
>TRBJ2-3|-|many|TRBV7-2
CASSLGGTSTDTQYF
TGTGCCAGCAGCTTAGGCGGGACTAGCACAGATACGCAGTATTTT
>TRBJ1-4|TRBD1|few|TRBV7-3
CASSPTGGKEEKLFF
TGTGCCAGCAGCCCAACAGGGGGGAAGGAGGAAAAACTGTTTTTT
>TRBJ2-2|-|-|TRBV12-3/TRBV12-4
CASSFFWTGELFF
TGTGCCAGCAGTTTTTTTTGGACCGGGGAGCTGTTTTTT
>TRBJ1-1|-|many|TRBV6-6
CASRLTVNTEAFF
TGTGCCAGCAGGCTGACGGTGAACACTGAAGCTTTCTTT
>TRBJ1-1|-|-|TRBV12-3/TRBV12-4
CASSPRWTEAFF
TGTGCCAGCAGCCCCCGATGGACTGAAGCTTTCTTT
>TRBJ2-5|TRBD1|many|TRBV12-3/TRBV12-4
CASSPAGTDGEEVRFETQYF
TGTGCCAGCAGTCCCGCCGGGACAGACGGGGAAGAAGTCCGGTTTGAGACCCAGTACTTC
>TRBJ2-5|TRBD1|once|TRBV11-3
CASSSGTGMYF
TGTGCCAGCAGCTCCGGGACAGGGATGTACTTC
>TRBJ2-5|-|many|TRBV4-1
CASSQDGTGSQETQYF
TGCGCCAGCAGCCAAGATGGTACAGGGAGCCAAGAGACCCAGTACTTC
>TRBJ1-5|TRBD1|many|TRBV20-1
CSAQGGNQPQHF
TGCAGTGCCCAGGGGGGAAATCAGCCCCAGCATTTT
>TRBJ2-3|-|many|TRBV7-2
CASSFRAGSTDTQYF
TGTGCCAGCAGCTTCAGGGCGGGAAGCACAGATACGCAGTATTTT
>TRBJ2-2|TRBD1|many|TRBV9
CASSTPTGQANTGELFF
TGTGCCAGCAGCACGCCGACAGGGCAAGCGAACACCGGGGAGCTGTTTTTT
>TRBJ1-4|-|many|TRBV12-3/TRBV12-4
CASSPRRGGGEKLFF
TGTGCCAGCAGTCCTCGTCGGGGTGGGGGTGAAAAACTGTTTTTT
>TRBJ2-1|TRBD2|many|TRBV20-1
CSAPPGTSQYEQFF
TGCAGTGCTCCTCCCGGGACTAGTCAGTATGAGCAGTTCTTC
>TRBJ2-3|-|few|TRBV4-3
CASNQGGAPDTQYF
TGCGCCAGCAACCAAGGGGGGGCCCCGGATACGCAGTATTTT
>TRBJ1-6|-|few|TRBV27
CASRVSPLHF
TGTGCCAGCCGGGTATCACCCCTCCACTTT
>TRBJ1-1|TRBD1|many|TRBV18
CASSDRGTTEAFF
TGTGCCAGCTCAGACAGGGGCACCACTGAAGCTTTCTTT
>TRBJ2-2|-|many|TRBV7-9
CASSDDLAGELFF
TGTGCCAGCAGCGATGACCTGGCCGGGGAGCTGTTTTTT
>TRBJ1-1|-|many|TRBV7-9
CASSSTRGLKNTEAFF
TGTGCCAGCAGCTCCACGCGGGGACTGAAGAACACTGAAGCTTTCTTT
>TRBJ1-5|-|many|TRBV2
CASGDSGLQPQHF
TGTGCCAGCGGGGATTCTGGGTTACAGCCCCAGCATTTT
>TRBJ1-6|-|many|TRBV20-1
CSAMRIGGDQNSPLHF
TGCAGTGCTATGCGGATTGGTGGGGATCAAAATTCACCCCTCCACTTT
>TRBJ2-2|-|many|TRBV9
CASSAPAIGELFF
TGTGCCAGCAGCGCCCCGGCGATCGGGGAGCTGTTTTTT
>TRBJ1-2|-|many|TRBV12-3/TRBV12-4
CASSLARADGYTF
TGTGCCAGCAGTTTAGCGAGGGCAGACGGCTACACCTTC
>TRBJ2-3|TRBD1|many|TRBV7-2
CASRQRTGATDTQYF
TGTGCCAGCAGACAGCGGACAGGGGCCACAGATACGCAGTATTTT
>TRBJ2-7|-|many|TRBV3-1
CASSQGPGVFLEQYF
TGTGCCAGCAGCCAAGGTCCGGGGGTGTTTCTCGAGCAGTACTTC
>TRBJ1-1|TRBD1|-|TRBV2
CASSQQGAGTEAFF
TGTGCCAGCAGTCAACAGGGGGCTGGTACTGAAGCTTTCTTT
>TRBJ2-5|-|many|TRBV7-2
CASSSLREETQYF
TGTGCCAGCAGCTCCCTCAGGGAAGAGACCCAGTACTTC
>TRBJ2-1|-|many|TRBV7-9
CASSQKDEQFF
TGTGCCAGCAGCCAAAAGGATGAGCAGTTCTTC